This TCR beta chain was sequenced during a study of blood T cell repertoires in COVID-19. Study-wide context: Sites across the United States, Italy and Spain contributed samples from acute and convalescent COVID-19. The cDNA or gDNA used as material had been derived from T cells, B-cell-depleted T cells, or PBMCs.

In the authors' workflow: Estimates of nucleated cell counts were drawn from the amplification of reference gene primers. Sequenced by immunoSEQ multiplex PCR; TCRdb stores in-frame clones only, minus some. V, J and clone size reflect that table, while D and trimming were determined from the DNA. The sample consists of a few hundred thousand clones, about nine tenths of them appearing once. Followed longitudinally, the Seattle patients had been enrolled during active infection. Germline V gene sequence: CDR1 SGHRS, CDR2 YFSETQ. The CDR3 has 17 residues. Germline trimming cut 6 bases from V and 1 base from J; bases unmatched to any gene: 9.

This sequence originates from a woman between 25 and 40 years old with COVID-19, enrolled during active disease. The chain couples TRBV5-1 to TRBJ2-5, with 13 bases aligning to TRBD2. Sequenced: peripheral blood. Here the CDR3 reads CASTLSGLAGAQETQYF. The CDR3 DNA reads TGCGCCAGCACCTTAAGCGGACTAGCGGGGGCCCAAGAGACCCAGTACTTC.